This T cell receptor (beta chain) comes out of a study of cytomegalovirus exposure and HLA in healthy donors (dated by TCRdb to about 2017). With respect to the entire study: An earlier analysis of a few hundred of the donors reported 276 Gb of sequence data and 117 million unique TCR beta sequences obtained from about 200 million T cells. Roughly 300 gigabases of sequencing data and around 80 million unique TCR sequences made up an early release that covered several hundred HLA-typed donors. Of the roughly 400 genotyped donors, around 81% fell in the genetic ancestry cluster associated with self-reported Caucasian donors. The study aimed to test whether cataloging public T cell receptors could reveal signatures of past pathogen exposure. The T cell repertoires of some 700 subjects were profiled by immunosequencing and related to cytomegalovirus serostatus. In addition to the first cohort of roughly 700 subjects, a separate validation cohort of 120 different subjects was used. To predict cytomegalovirus infection status, the study brought together high-throughput TCR immunosequencing, statistical association of individual TCRs with disease status, and machine learning. In a later analysis, previously published TCR beta repertoires from 670 or so donors were re-analyzed and high-resolution HLA genotyping was added so that TCR occurrence patterns could be studied. Rather than drawing on any new phenotypic data, the later analysis identified candidate immune exposures from TCR beta sequences and the way those sequences occurred across donors. An earlier analysis of fewer than 700 of the donors applied high-throughput TCR beta sequencing to assess whether each TCR beta V gene segment acted as functional or pseudogenic. Alongside the repertoire data, information on donor age, sex, ethnicity and CMV serostatus was compiled. A later genetic analysis used genome-wide SNP genotypes for about three fifths of the roughly 700 donors, treating that subset as a discovery cohort. Every discovery cohort repertoire had been produced on one sequencing platform. HLA typing covered class I and class II loci at four-digit resolution. Typing coverage differed by locus: A, B, C, DRB1 and DQB1 were typed in about 620-630 donors, DQA1 in about 500, DPA1 in 606, and DPB1 in roughly 470. Because of strong linkage in the cohort, roughly five DR-DQ haplotypes were treated as single units for association and clustering. On average, over 200,000 unique TCR beta nucleotide sequences were sequenced per donor among more than 350 genotyped donors of the cohort, with 15% to 20% of those sequences being non-productive. The full study reports these points: When HLA alleles, especially DR and DQ, strongly co-occurred, attributing TCR associations to individual alleles was difficult. The 87-base-pair reads could not distinguish some IMGT-functional V segments, including TRBV6-2 and TRBV6-3, so those segments were excluded. In a later genetic analysis, fewer N-insertions in productive TCRs were reported among donors in an Asian-associated ancestry cluster than the approximately 670-donor mean. A later analysis reported that several top co-occurrence clusters appeared linked to parvovirus B19, influenza, CMV and Epstein-Barr virus. Because HLA typing was missing for some donors at each locus, association tests included only the typed subset. A few of the identified cytomegalovirus-associated TCR beta chains were confirmed in vitro to be specific for cytomegalovirus antigens. A later analysis found that HLA-associated TCR beta chains were more clonally expanded and had lower generation probabilities than equally common non-associated chains. In this cohort, only TCR beta chains were sequenced, and detectable features were limited by the absence of alpha or paired-chain data. Most CMV-associated TCR beta chains appeared to be HLA-restricted in a later analysis, and the HLA associations seemed to be driven largely by CMV exposure. A cluster of highly shared sequence variants was judged likely to represent a technical artifact of the sequencing pipeline. In both the original and validation cohorts, the classifier was reported to diagnose cytomegalovirus status with high specificity and sensitivity. Across donors, most TCR sequences were observed very rarely, whereas some public TCRs were present in many individuals. A further reported finding was that TCR beta sequences accurately predicted the HLA-A and HLA-B alleles for most subjects in the first cohort. In a later analysis, TCR association rates were found to vary across HLA loci, with the most associated TCRs seen for DRB1 alleles and the fewest for HLA-C alleles. At a false discovery rate of 0.05, a later analysis linked approximately 18,000 TCR beta sequences to specific HLA alleles. Presence/absence analyses assumed roughly uniform sequencing depth across donors, an assumption that may not hold. The earlier analysis of 587 of the donors excluded about 16 rarely observed V segments, including chromosome 9 orphons, because counts were too low. A total of fewer than 200 TCR beta chains were listed by the study as associated with cytomegalovirus. In an earlier analysis of more than 450 of the donors, most TCR beta V segments were observed in productive rearrangements about 87% or about 30% of the time, broadly matching IMGT annotations. Immune exposure information for the cohort was limited to CMV serostatus. In a later genetic analysis, a missense DCLRE1C variant was associated with V-gene and J-gene trimming of TCR beta chains, and the association was replicated in an independent cohort. Linkage disequilibrium might explain the correlated functional status among segregating V segments, but an unknown experimental factor could not be excluded. The authors suggested that the approach could potentially be extended to other disease states and immunological phenotypes.

The library was prepared using the immunoSEQ multiplex PCR assay. A mixture of 60 forward primers for TCR Vbeta segments and 13 reverse primers for TCR Jbeta segments was used in the multiplex PCR. Amplification of the CDR3 region of rearranged TCR beta genes was performed with a multiplex PCR assay on genomic DNA. The Illumina HiSeq System was used to sequence the amplified TCR beta libraries as 87-base-pair reads. As for how the authors treated the data: Across the 500 to 850 repertoires, a later analysis counted some 81 million unique TCR beta chains, around 10 million of which were shared by at least two donors. A nearest-neighbor algorithm error-corrected the raw reads and collapsed the reads into unique sequences, merging closely related sequences to remove PCR and sequencing errors. CDR3 sequences were aligned to IMGT reference sequences to assign V, D and J gene segments. For a sequence to be retained, a match of at least six nucleotides was required to both a V gene segment and a J gene segment. Rearrangements were called productive when the CDR3 lacked stop codons and stayed in frame with V and J; all others were non-productive. Following IMGT convention, CDR3 was defined as the stretch from the second conserved V-encoded cysteine up to the conserved J-encoded phenylalanine. The earlier analysis of 587 of the donors excluded sequences that lacked an unambiguous match to a single V gene segment. An earlier analysis of almost 600 of the donors classified V segments as functional when productive rearrangements were above 56.7% and as segregating when the standard deviation between donors was above 5%. To diagnose cytomegalovirus status from the catalog of TCR beta chain sequences, a statistical classification framework was built. A later analysis assigned V and J genes by comparing TCR nucleotide sequences with IMGT/GENE-DB human TR gene sequences. In a later analysis, CDR3 sequences and most-parsimonious VDJ recombination scenarios were assigned using the TCRdist pipeline. In a later analysis, every TCR beta chain was defined by the combination of its CDR3 amino acid sequence and its V-gene family, and reads without a unique V-gene family were dropped. A later analysis removed over 500 highly shared, low-generation-probability nucleotide sequences to deal with suspected cross-contamination and a sequencing artifact. For each public chain, a later analysis derived a clonal expansion index from normalized ranks of inferred template counts within each repertoire. In a later analysis, generation probabilities were computed using a VDJ recombination model fitted to out-of-frame rearrangements, and the results were checked against IGoR. Hypergeometric tests were used in a later analysis to score TCR-TCR, TCR-HLA and TCR-CMV co-occurrence, with a repertoire-size bias correction applied to the TCR pairs. False discovery rates were estimated in a later analysis by permuting HLA or CMV assignments 20 times. In a later analysis, co-occurring TCRs were grouped using DBSCAN, with TCRdist sequence similarity added in when clustering inside HLA-allele-positive subsets. Repertoires with fewer than 30,000 or more than 120,000 public chains were left out of co-occurrence clustering, as were roughly five repertoires with anomalous nucleotide sharing. What TCRdb holds here is the immuneACCESS table cut down to in-frame rearrangements. Part of the clones is not present; checked against another copy, under half of the missing clones reflect an unresolved V gene, and the others are unexplained. D and trimming were read from the DNA, whereas the V and J calls and clone size are those reported in that table. The sample yields 120,000 to 150,000 clones; roughly 80% were counted once. About 13% of the sample is taken by the ten largest.

The cohort comprised approximately 700 healthy bone marrow donors. All cohort members were sampled while nominally healthy, although unrecorded immune exposures were likely present. The donor was CMV seropositive and belonged to the group of 250 to 300 seropositive cohort members. A peripheral blood sample was provided by each donor, and peripheral blood mononuclear cells were used for TCR beta sequencing. The Qiagen DNeasy Blood Extraction Kit was used to extract genomic DNA from the blood cell samples. From the cysteine through the phenylalanine, the CDR3 covers 16 amino acids. CDR3 DNA is the only sequence kept; it has 48 bases, read in frame from the first base. From a lookup of the germline V gene (reference sequence), CDR1 and CDR2 are MNHEY and SMNVEV. Trimming at the junction amounts to 6 bases on V and 2 bases on J, and the germline ends lie 19 bases apart. Note on this clone: Its antigen is unknown. No much larger clonotype is one base removed from it; base qualities were not supplied.

The sequencing sample was made of PBMCs. This TCR was recovered from a man in his forties in good health and CMV-seropositive. The sequence links TRBV27 to TRBJ2-5; tentative D gene TRBD2, with 6 bases matching. The sequenced DNA is TGTGCCAGCAGCTTAATCTCCGGGAGCCCTCAAGAGACCCAGTACTTC. It translates as CASSLISGSPQETQYF.